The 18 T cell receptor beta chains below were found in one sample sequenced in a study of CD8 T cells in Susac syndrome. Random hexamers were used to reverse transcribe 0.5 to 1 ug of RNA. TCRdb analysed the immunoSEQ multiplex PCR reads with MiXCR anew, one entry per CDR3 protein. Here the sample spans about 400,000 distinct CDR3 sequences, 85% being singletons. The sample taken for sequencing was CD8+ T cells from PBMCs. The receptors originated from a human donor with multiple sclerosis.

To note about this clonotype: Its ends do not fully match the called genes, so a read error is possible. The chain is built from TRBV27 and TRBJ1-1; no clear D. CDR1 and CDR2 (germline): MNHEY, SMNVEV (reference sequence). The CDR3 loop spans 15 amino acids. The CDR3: CASSLGGGRGTEAFF. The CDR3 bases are TGTGCCAGTAGTTTGGGCGGAGGGCGGGGCACTGAAGCTTTCTTT.

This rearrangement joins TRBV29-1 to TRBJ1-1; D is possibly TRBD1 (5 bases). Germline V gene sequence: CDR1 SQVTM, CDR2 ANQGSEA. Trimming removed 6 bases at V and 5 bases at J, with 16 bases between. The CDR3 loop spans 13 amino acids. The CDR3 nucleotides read TGCAGCGTCCTTGGGGGAGCAAGGACTGAAGCTTTCTTT. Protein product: CSVLGGARTEAFF.

The DNA of the CDR3 is TGTGCCTGGAGTGAAAGTCAGGGGGCGGGCTATGGCTACACCTTC. It is translated as CAWSESQGAGYGYTF. V usage is TRBV30 and J usage is TRBJ1-2; 8 nucleotides match TRBD1. The V gene's germline CDR1 is GTSNPN and CDR2 SVGIG (reference sequence). V gave up 1 base and J gave up 4 bases; unmatched junction bases: 8. The length of the CDR3 is 15 residues.

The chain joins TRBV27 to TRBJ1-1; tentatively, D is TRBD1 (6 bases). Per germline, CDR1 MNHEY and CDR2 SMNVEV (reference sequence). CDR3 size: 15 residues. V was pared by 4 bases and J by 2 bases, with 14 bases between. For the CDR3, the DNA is TGTGCCAGCAGTTCGGGACATCGGGAAAACACTGAAGCTTTCTTT. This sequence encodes CASSSGHRENTEAFF.

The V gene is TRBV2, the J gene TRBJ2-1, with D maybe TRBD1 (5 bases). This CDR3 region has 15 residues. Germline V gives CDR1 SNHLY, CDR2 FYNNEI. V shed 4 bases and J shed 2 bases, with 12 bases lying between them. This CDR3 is CASSGGRVTYNEQFF. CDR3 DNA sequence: TGTGCCAGCAGTGGTGGCAGGGTGACCTACAATGAGCAGTTCTTC.

This CDR3 is CASSLKGPSTDTQYF. CDR3 DNA: TGTGCCAGCAGCTTAAAGGGGCCTAGCACAGATACGCAGTATTTT. V and J are TRBV7-6 and TRBJ2-3; maybe TRBD1 (5 bases). Germline V gene data show CDR1 as SGHVS and CDR2 as FNYEAQ. Trimming cost V 2 bases and J 0 bases, with 9 bases left between them. The CDR3 consists of 15 residues.

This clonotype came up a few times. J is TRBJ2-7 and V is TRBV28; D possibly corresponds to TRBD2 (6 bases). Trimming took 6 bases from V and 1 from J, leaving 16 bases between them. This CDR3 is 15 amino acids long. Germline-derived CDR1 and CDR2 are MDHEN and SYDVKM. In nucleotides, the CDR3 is TGTGCCAGCAGCCGACCGTCGGAGGGATCCTACGAGCAGTACTTC. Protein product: CASSRPSEGSYEQYF.

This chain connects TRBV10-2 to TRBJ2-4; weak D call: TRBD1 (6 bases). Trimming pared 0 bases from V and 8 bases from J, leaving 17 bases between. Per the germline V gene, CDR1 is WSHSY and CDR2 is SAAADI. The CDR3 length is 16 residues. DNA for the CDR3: TGCGCCAGCAGTGAGTCGATGTGGGGGCTAAGGGACATTCAGTACTTC. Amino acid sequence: CASSESMWGLRDIQYF.

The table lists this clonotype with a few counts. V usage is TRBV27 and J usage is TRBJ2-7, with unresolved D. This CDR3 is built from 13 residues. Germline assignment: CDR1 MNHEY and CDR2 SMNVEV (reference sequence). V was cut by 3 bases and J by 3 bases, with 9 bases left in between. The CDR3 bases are TGTGCCAGCAGTTTGTCGCCTTACTACGAGCAGTACTTC. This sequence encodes CASSLSPYYEQYF.

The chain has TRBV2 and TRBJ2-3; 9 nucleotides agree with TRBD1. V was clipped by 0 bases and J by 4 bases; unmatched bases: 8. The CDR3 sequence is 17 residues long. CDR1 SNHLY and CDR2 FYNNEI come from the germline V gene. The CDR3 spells CASSEAQWTGVADTQYF. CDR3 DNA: TGTGCCAGCAGTGAAGCGCAGTGGACAGGGGTCGCAGATACGCAGTATTTT.

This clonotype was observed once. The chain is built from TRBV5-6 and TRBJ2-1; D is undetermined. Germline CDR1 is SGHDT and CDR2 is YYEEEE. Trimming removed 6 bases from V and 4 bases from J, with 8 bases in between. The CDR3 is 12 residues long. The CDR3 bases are TGTGCCAGCACCTCCCCTTACAATGAGCAGTTCTTC. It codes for CASTSPYNEQFF.

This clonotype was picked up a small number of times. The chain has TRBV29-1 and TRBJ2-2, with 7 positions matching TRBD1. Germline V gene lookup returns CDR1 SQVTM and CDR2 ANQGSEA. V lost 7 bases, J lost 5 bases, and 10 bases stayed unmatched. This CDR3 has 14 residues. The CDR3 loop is CSGVGTEKTGELFF. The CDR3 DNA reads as TGCAGCGGAGTCGGGACAGAGAAAACCGGGGAGCTGTTTTTT.

The CDR3 DNA sequence: TGTGCCAGTAGTCCCACTTTGACAGGGGGTGACGGGAACACTGAAGCTTTCTTT. Translated: CASSPTLTGGDGNTEAFF. This rearrangement joins TRBV19 to TRBJ1-1; 9 bases align to TRBD1. There are 18 residues in the CDR3. Germline V gives CDR1 LNHDA, CDR2 SQIVND (reference sequence). Trimming at V came to 5 bases and at J to 1 base, leaving 14 bases not matched to a gene.

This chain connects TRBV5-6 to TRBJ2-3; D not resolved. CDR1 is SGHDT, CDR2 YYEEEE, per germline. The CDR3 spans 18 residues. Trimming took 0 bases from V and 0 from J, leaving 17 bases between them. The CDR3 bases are TGTGCCAGCAGCTTGGCCGTTTATGAGACACGCAGCACAGATACGCAGTATTTT. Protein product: CASSLAVYETRSTDTQYF.

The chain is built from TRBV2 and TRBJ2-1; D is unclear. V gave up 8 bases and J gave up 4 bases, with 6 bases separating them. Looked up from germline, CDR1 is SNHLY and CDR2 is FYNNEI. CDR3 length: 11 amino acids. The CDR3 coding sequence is TGTGCCAGCGGAGTTTACAATGAGCAGTTCTTC. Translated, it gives CASGVYNEQFF.

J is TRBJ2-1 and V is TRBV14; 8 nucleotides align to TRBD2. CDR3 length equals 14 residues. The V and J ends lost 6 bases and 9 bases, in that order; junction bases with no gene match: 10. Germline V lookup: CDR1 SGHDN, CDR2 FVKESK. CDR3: CASSQGLEFIEQFF. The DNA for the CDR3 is TGTGCCAGCAGTCAGGGACTAGAGTTTATTGAGCAGTTCTTC.

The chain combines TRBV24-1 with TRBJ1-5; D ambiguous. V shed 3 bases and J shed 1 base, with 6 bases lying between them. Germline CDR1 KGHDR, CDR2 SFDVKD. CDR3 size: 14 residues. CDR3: CATSDGGSNQPQHF. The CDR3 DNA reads TGTGCCACCAGTGATGGTGGAAGCAATCAGCCCCAGCATTTT.

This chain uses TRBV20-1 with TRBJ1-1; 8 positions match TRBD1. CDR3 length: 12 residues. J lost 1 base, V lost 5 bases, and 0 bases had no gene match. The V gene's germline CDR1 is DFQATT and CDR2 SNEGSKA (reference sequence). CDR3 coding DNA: TGCAGTGCTGACAGGGGGAACACTGAAGCTTTCTTT. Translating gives CSADRGNTEAFF.